This is a list of T cell receptor beta chains from one sample in a study of T-cell reconstitution after alpha-beta-depleted transplantation in children. MiXCR was run by TCRdb on the PCR reads, yielding one entry per CDR3 protein. The profile shows 250,000 to 400,000 distinct CDR3 sequences, 23% of them singletons. Sequencing was performed on PBMCs, mostly from graft donor cells, taken 180 days after TCRalphabeta/CD19-depleted stem cell transplant. Receptor source: a male patient younger than 18 who had a stem cell transplant for acute lymphoblastic leukemia, so the T cells may come from the graft donor. Both conserved end residues are part of each CDR3. Fields, in order: V gene, clone size, J gene, D gene, CDR3 protein, CDR3 DNA. A D gene is named only where the DNA matches it firmly. Only some rows state a clone size, as once, few, many or a class for expanded clones.

TRBV10-3	few	TRBJ2-5	TRBD1	CAISVGTAPGETQYF	TGTGCCATCAGTGTTGGGACAGCTCCAGGCGAGACCCAGTACTTC
TRBV5-1	-	TRBJ2-3	TRBD2	CASSSNRGGRADTQYF	TGCGCCAGCAGCTCCAACCGGGGCGGGAGGGCAGATACGCAGTATTTT
TRBV9	few	TRBJ2-4	-	CASSVGGGHAKNIQYF	TGTGCCAGCAGCGTAGGAGGGGGACATGCCAAAAACATTCAGTACTTC
TRBV4-1	few	TRBJ2-3	TRBD2	CASSQAGAGGPIDRTDTQYF	TGCGCCAGCAGCCAAGCTGGAGCGGGAGGCCCCATCGACCGCACAGATACGCAGTATTTT
TRBV5-6	-	TRBJ2-1	TRBD2	CASSRLAGGNEQFF	TGTGCCAGCAGTAGACTAGCGGGAGGCAATGAGCAGTTCTTC
TRBV7-6	few	TRBJ2-7	TRBD2	CASSFTPGGGSYEQYF	TGTGCCAGCAGCTTCACCCCGGGAGGAGGGTCCTACGAGCAGTACTTC
TRBV12-3/TRBV12-4	-	TRBJ2-2	TRBD1	CASSLLWDSNTGELFF	TGTGCCAGCAGTTTGTTGTGGGACAGCAACACCGGGGAGCTGTTTTTT
TRBV5-6	once	TRBJ2-1	TRBD2	CASSLVRLAGVLSYNEQFF	TGTGCCAGCAGCTTGGTTCGACTAGCGGGAGTTCTATCCTACAATGAGCAGTTCTTC
TRBV20-1	few	TRBJ1-6	-	CSARAGPLYASYNSPLHF	TGCAGTGCTAGAGCTGGACCGTTATATGCCTCCTATAATTCACCCCTCCACTTT
TRBV9	-	TRBJ2-1	TRBD2	CASRGLATNEQFF	TGTGCCAGCCGCGGACTAGCGACCAATGAGCAGTTCTTC
TRBV4-1	few	TRBJ2-4	-	CASSQEARGDIQYF	TGCGCCAGCAGCCAAGAGGCGAGAGGGGACATTCAGTACTTC
TRBV3-1	-	TRBJ2-2	-	CASSQGTPFSTGELFF	TGTGCCAGCAGCCAAGGGACCCCCTTCTCCACCGGGGAGCTGTTTTTT
TRBV4-1	-	TRBJ2-7	-	CASSHSVGDGYEQYF	TGCGCCAGCAGCCACTCGGTAGGGGACGGGTACGAGCAGTACTTC
TRBV5-1	few	TRBJ2-7	TRBD2	CASSLIAGGPYEQYF	TGCGCCAGCAGCTTAATCGCGGGAGGGCCCTACGAGCAGTACTTC
TRBV6-5	-	TRBJ2-7	-	CASSYSQGTEQYF	TGTGCCAGCAGTTACTCTCAGGGAACCGAGCAGTACTTC
TRBV12-3/TRBV12-4	-	TRBJ1-4	-	CASRPRGVSEKLFF	TGTGCCAGCAGACCCAGGGGTGTGAGTGAAAAACTGTTTTTT
TRBV7-9	-	TRBJ2-1	TRBD1	CASSPTGVVYNEQFF	TGTGCCAGCAGTCCTACAGGGGTAGTCTACAATGAGCAGTTCTTC
TRBV5-1	many	TRBJ2-1	-	CASRSVNEQFF	TGCGCCAGCAGATCCGTCAATGAGCAGTTCTTC
TRBV7-6	-	TRBJ2-2	-	CASSSQRGGELFF	TGTGCCAGCAGCTCTCAAAGGGGCGGGGAGCTGTTTTTT
TRBV6-5	few	TRBJ1-4	TRBD1	CASSYSTGTGKEKLFF	TGTGCCAGCAGTTACTCGACCGGGACAGGGAAAGAAAAACTGTTTTTT
TRBV6-5	few	TRBJ2-2	TRBD2	CASSYAGGTGELFF	TGTGCCAGCAGTTACGCGGGAGGGACCGGGGAGCTGTTTTTT
TRBV20-1	-	TRBJ2-5	TRBD2	CSARVLAEDQETQYF	TGCAGTGCTAGAGTCCTAGCGGAGGACCAAGAGACCCAGTACTTC
TRBV28	-	TRBJ2-7	-	CASSSGVVQEQYF	TGTGCCAGCAGTTCGGGCGTCGTTCAGGAGCAGTACTTC
TRBV5-1	-	TRBJ1-6	-	CASSPDLHPADLHF	TGCGCCAGCAGCCCCGATCTTCATCCAGCCGACCTCCACTTT
TRBV20-1	-	TRBJ1-5	-	CSATAFSNQPQHF	TGCAGTGCTACCGCTTTTAGCAATCAGCCCCAGCATTTT
TRBV5-1	few	TRBJ1-1	-	CASSPHMGVMNTEAFF	TGCGCCAGCAGCCCCCATATGGGGGTCATGAACACTGAAGCTTTCTTT
TRBV5-6	few	TRBJ1-2	-	CASSLWGRGDGYTF	TGTGCCAGCAGCTTGTGGGGCAGGGGAGATGGCTACACCTTC
TRBV9	many	TRBJ2-7	-	CASSDGGGSSYEQYF	TGTGCCAGCAGCGATGGAGGAGGGAGCTCCTACGAGCAGTACTTC
TRBV7-2	-	TRBJ1-1	-	CAGSSRRAGEAFF	TGTGCCGGCAGCTCCCGAAGAGCCGGGGAAGCTTTCTTT
TRBV7-3	-	TRBJ2-2	-	CASTEDSNTGELFF	TGTGCCAGCACAGAAGATTCGAACACCGGGGAGCTGTTTTTT
TRBV5-1	-	TRBJ2-7	-	CASSLAGLSYEQYF	TGCGCCAGCAGCTTGGCAGGGCTCTCCTACGAGCAGTACTTC
TRBV12-3/TRBV12-4	few	TRBJ1-6	-	CASSLRDVNSPLHF	TGTGCCAGCAGTTTACGGGACGTAAATTCACCCCTCCACTTT
TRBV9	-	TRBJ2-1	TRBD1	CASSAEPGTGGNNEQFF	TGTGCCAGCAGCGCGGAACCCGGGACAGGGGGGAACAATGAGCAGTTCTTC
TRBV12-3/TRBV12-4	few	TRBJ1-5	-	CASSSQSGYPGNQPQHF	TGTGCCAGCAGTTCCCAGTCGGGATATCCGGGGAATCAGCCCCAGCATTTT
TRBV20-1	-	TRBJ1-2	TRBD1	CSALDRAYGYTF	TGCAGTGCTTTGGACAGGGCCTATGGCTACACCTTC
TRBV29-1	-	TRBJ1-1	-	CSVQRLNTEAFF	TGCAGCGTTCAGAGGTTGAACACTGAAGCTTTCTTT
TRBV24-1	few	TRBJ2-1	TRBD2	CATSDLTASGRTYNEQFF	TGTGCCACCAGTGATTTAACGGCTAGCGGGAGGACCTACAATGAGCAGTTCTTC
TRBV7-3	few	TRBJ2-7	-	CASSFVDLPYEQYF	TGTGCCAGCAGCTTTGTTGATCTACCCTACGAGCAGTACTTC
TRBV6-1	-	TRBJ1-1	-	CASRTGPARITEAFF	TGTGCCAGCAGAACGGGGCCGGCGCGAATCACTGAAGCTTTCTTT
TRBV24-1	many	TRBJ2-2	TRBD1	CATSSIGQGQTGELFF	TGTGCCACCAGCTCGATAGGACAGGGTCAAACCGGGGAGCTGTTTTTT
TRBV11-1	-	TRBJ2-7	-	CASSLTPIVTADSYEQYF	TGTGCCAGCAGCTTAACCCCCATCGTTACAGCCGACTCCTACGAGCAGTACTTC
TRBV30	-	TRBJ2-3	TRBD2	CAWRRAGGPIDTQYF	TGTGCCTGGAGGAGAGCGGGAGGGCCAATAGATACGCAGTATTTT
TRBV27	few	TRBJ2-7	-	CASSSVEEIYEQYF	TGTGCCAGCAGTTCGGTCGAGGAGATCTACGAGCAGTACTTC
TRBV7-6	-	TRBJ1-6	TRBD1	CASSLGTETGEYPLHF	TGTGCCAGCAGCTTAGGGACGGAGACAGGGGAGTATCCCCTCCACTTT
TRBV5-5	few	TRBJ2-7	TRBD2	CASSFGERDPYEQYF	TGTGCCAGCAGCTTTGGGGAGCGGGACCCCTACGAGCAGTACTTC
TRBV11-2	-	TRBJ2-6	-	CASSVQGPSSGANVLTF	TGTGCCAGCAGCGTACAAGGGCCGAGCTCTGGGGCCAACGTCCTGACTTTC
TRBV5-1	few	TRBJ2-5	-	CASSFSPGLVETQYF	TGCGCCAGCAGCTTTTCACCAGGGCTAGTAGAGACCCAGTACTTC
TRBV20-1	-	TRBJ1-5	-	CSARNHEAAALPQHF	TGCAGTGCTCGAAACCATGAGGCGGCAGCGTTGCCCCAGCATTTT
TRBV10-3	few	TRBJ2-3	TRBD2	CAISESLGLAGSTDTQYF	TGTGCCATCAGTGAGTCTTTGGGACTAGCGGGCAGCACAGATACGCAGTATTTT
TRBV5-1	few	TRBJ2-7	-	CASSLLPTTRPTYEQYF	TGCGCCAGCAGCTTGCTCCCAACGACTAGGCCCACCTACGAGCAGTACTTC
TRBV27	-	TRBJ2-3	-	CASSFLSWGYTDTQYF	TGTGCCAGCAGTTTCCTCTCTTGGGGCTACACAGATACGCAGTATTTT
TRBV6-1	-	TRBJ1-4	-	CASRRTTNEKLFF	TGTGCCAGCAGGAGGACAACTAATGAAAAACTGTTTTTT
TRBV18	few	TRBJ1-5	TRBD1	CASSPNRGSGPQHF	TGTGCCAGCTCACCGAACAGGGGCAGTGGGCCCCAGCATTTT
TRBV20-1	once	TRBJ2-7	-	CSARDHEGGGTYEQYF	TGCAGTGCTAGAGATCATGAGGGAGGGGGAACCTACGAGCAGTACTTC
TRBV5-5	many	TRBJ2-1	-	CASSLLGQLNYEQFF	TGTGCCAGCAGCTTGTTAGGACAGCTTAACTATGAGCAGTTCTTC
TRBV12-3/TRBV12-4	-	TRBJ2-1	-	CATHPTTSFTPKYDEQFF	TGTGCCACCCATCCTACAACTAGTTTCACCCCCAAATATGATGAGCAGTTCTTC
TRBV9	many	TRBJ1-6	-	CASSVDRDSSYNSPLHF	TGTGCCAGCAGCGTAGATCGGGATAGCTCCTATAATTCACCCCTCCACTTT
TRBV5-1	-	TRBJ1-1	-	CASNESGNTEAFF	TGCGCCAGCAACGAGTCGGGGAACACTGAAGCTTTCTTT
TRBV29-1	many	TRBJ2-2	TRBD2	CSVVPWEAGGLNTGELFF	TGCAGCGTTGTTCCGTGGGAAGCGGGAGGGCTTAACACCGGGGAGCTGTTTTTT
TRBV5-6	few	TRBJ1-2	-	CASSLAWGEDGYTF	TGTGCCAGCAGCTTGGCCTGGGGAGAGGATGGCTACACCTTC